Sequencing of this TCR beta chain was carried out in a study of cytomegalovirus exposure and HLA in healthy donors. The study ran its PCR with 60 Vbeta and 13 Jbeta primers. Clones were sequenced by immunoSEQ multiplex PCR, and TCRdb holds only the in-frame ones, with some missing. The table records about 150,000 clones, approximately 80% of them present only once. This clone was picked up one time. Trimming took off 5 bases at V and 13 bases at J, with 11 bases between the two ends. Germline V lookup: CDR1 SGHVS, CDR2 FQNEAQ. The CDR3 is made up of 11 amino acids. Sequenced sample: PBMCs. The rearrangement links TRBV7-8 to TRBJ1-4; D is ambiguous. This receptor was identified in a man in his forties in good health and CMV-seropositive. The DNA of the CDR3 is TGTGCCAGCAGCCATGATAGAGGACTGTTTTTT. This translates into CASSHDRGLFF.